Here is one T cell receptor beta chain with its context. Its antigen is unidentified. The sample is drawn from a study of cytomegalovirus exposure and HLA in healthy donors. Whole-study context: Genotyping of more than 300 donors showed that about 79% belonged to the Caucasian-associated ancestry cluster.

Study-wide findings and caveats: It was only CMV serostatus that was available as immune exposure information. Researchers catalogued under 200 TCR beta chains as cytomegalovirus-associated.

This PCR relied on a set of 60 Vbeta primers and 13 Jbeta primers. Generated by immunoSEQ multiplex PCR, the TCRdb table keeps only in-frame clones and is missing some. The table includes 50,000 to 55,000 clones, roughly 72% detected once. The CDR3 consists of 12 residues. CDR1 is KGHSH and CDR2 is LQKENI in the germline V gene. V lost 3 bases, J lost 4 bases, and 6 bases lay in between. This cohort consisted of healthy bone marrow donors. The sample comprised PBMCs. The clonotype comes from a woman in her forties or fifties in good health and CMV-seropositive. V usage is TRBV18 and J usage is TRBJ2-5; D unresolved. The CDR3 spells CASSPAGETQYF. In DNA, the CDR3 is TGTGCCAGCTCACCGGCTGGAGAGACCCAGTACTTC.